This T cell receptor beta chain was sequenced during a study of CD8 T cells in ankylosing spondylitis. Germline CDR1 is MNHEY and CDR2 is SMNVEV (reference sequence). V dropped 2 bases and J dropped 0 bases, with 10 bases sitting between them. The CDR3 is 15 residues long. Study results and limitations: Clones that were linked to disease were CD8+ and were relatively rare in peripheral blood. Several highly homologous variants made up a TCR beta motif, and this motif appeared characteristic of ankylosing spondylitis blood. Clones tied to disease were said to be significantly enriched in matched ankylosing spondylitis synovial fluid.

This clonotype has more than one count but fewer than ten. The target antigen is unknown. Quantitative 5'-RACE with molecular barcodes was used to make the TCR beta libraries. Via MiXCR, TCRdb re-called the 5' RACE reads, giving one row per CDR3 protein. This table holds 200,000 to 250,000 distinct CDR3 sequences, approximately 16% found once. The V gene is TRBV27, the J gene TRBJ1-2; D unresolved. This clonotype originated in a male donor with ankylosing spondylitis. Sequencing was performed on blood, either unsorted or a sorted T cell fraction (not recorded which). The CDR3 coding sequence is TGTGCCAGCAGTTTAGCCTTTGGAACTAACTATGGCTACACCTTC. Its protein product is CASSLAFGTNYGYTF.